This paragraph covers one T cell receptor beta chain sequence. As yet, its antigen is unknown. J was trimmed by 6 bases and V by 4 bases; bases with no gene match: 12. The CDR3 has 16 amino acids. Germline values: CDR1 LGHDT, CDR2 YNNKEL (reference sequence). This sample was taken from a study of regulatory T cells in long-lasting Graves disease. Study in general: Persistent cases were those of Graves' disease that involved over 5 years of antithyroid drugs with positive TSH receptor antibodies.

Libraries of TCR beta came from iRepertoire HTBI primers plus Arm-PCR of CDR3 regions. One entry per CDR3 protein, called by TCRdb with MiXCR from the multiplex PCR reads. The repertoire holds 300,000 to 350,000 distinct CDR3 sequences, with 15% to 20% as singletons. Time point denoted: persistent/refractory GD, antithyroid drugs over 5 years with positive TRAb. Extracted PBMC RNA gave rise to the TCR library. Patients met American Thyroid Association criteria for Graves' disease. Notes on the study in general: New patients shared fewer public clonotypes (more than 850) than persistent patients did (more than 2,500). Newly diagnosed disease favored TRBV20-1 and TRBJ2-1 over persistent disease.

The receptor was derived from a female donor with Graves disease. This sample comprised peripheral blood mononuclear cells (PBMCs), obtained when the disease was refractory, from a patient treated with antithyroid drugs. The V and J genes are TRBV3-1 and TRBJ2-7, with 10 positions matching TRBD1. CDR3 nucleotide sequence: TGTGCCAGCAGCCCTTTCACGGGACAGGGGTTCGCCGAGCAGTACTTC. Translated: CASSPFTGQGFAEQYF.